Shown below are 15 T cell receptor beta chains from a single sample sequenced in a study of type 1 regulatory T cells (dated by TCRdb to about 2021). TCRdb names Illumina MiSeq as the instrument used. The raw public data were reprocessed by TCRdb itself: fastp quality trimming at Q25, MiXCR clonotype calling, in-frame beta chains only. Each CDR3 protein gets just one entry, which takes the most common genes and DNA from the rows behind it. In this sample the table shows approximately 97,000 distinct CDR3 sequences, 30% to 35% of which occur a single time. Together, the top ten hold 2% to 2.5% of the sample. The sequenced sample consisted of CD4+ T cells, either the whole sample or a sorted fraction (not recorded which). These receptors were obtained from a human donor in good health.

The rearrangement joins TRBV29-1 to TRBJ1-2; 7 bases are a match to TRBD1. After removal of 0 bases from V and 2 bases from J, the junction contained 9 bases not matched to a gene. The CDR3 is made up of 16 amino acids. Germline loops: CDR1 SQVTM, CDR2 ANQGSEA. CDR3 region: CSVEERGRNKNYGYTF. The CDR3 DNA is TGCAGCGTTGAAGAGAGGGGGCGGAATAAAAACTATGGCTACACCTTC.

The DNA for the CDR3 is TGTGCCAGCAGCTTGTCAGGGGGCGCATTCAATGAGCAGTTCTTC. As protein: CASSLSGGAFNEQFF. The chain has TRBV11-2 and TRBJ2-1, with 8 bases that match TRBD1. V trimming: 3 bases; J trimming: 6 bases; junction bases outside the gene matches: 7. The germline V gene encodes CDR1 SGHAT and CDR2 FQNNGV. The CDR3 length is 15 residues.

This clonotype turned up a few times. The chain has TRBV20-1 and TRBJ2-7; 9 bases are shared with TRBD2. The CDR3 consists of 15 residues. The germline V gene encodes CDR1 DFQATT and CDR2 SNEGSKA (reference sequence). V shed 5 bases and J 2 bases; nucleotides not matched to a gene: 10. The CDR3 spells CSAGITTSGPYEQYF. DNA of the CDR3: TGCAGTGCTGGGATCACGACTAGCGGACCCTACGAGCAGTACTTC.

V usage is TRBV2 and J usage is TRBJ2-5, with D hard to call. Germline V lookup: CDR1 SNHLY, CDR2 FYNNEI. Deletions cut 8 bases from V and 2 bases from J, with 9 bases between. The CDR3 covers 12 residues. This CDR3 is CASGVGQETQYF. As DNA, the CDR3 is TGTGCCAGCGGTGTGGGGCAAGAGACCCAGTACTTC.

This clonotype was counted between two and nine times. V usage is TRBV3-1 and J usage is TRBJ2-3, with a possible D match to TRBD1 (6 bases). The V gene lost 4 bases and the J gene lost 4 bases, with 12 bases spanning the gap. Germline CDR1 is LGHDT and CDR2 is YNNKEL (reference sequence). The CDR3 is 14 residues long. The CDR3 DNA sequence: TGTGCCAGCAGCCCCGGGACATATTCAGATACGCAGTATTTT. This encodes CASSPGTYSDTQYF.

This chain links TRBV19 with TRBJ1-2; TRBD1 aligns across 9 bases. Looked up from germline, CDR1 is LNHDA and CDR2 is SQIVND (reference sequence). This CDR3 is built from 15 residues. V shed 10 bases, J shed 3 bases, and the junction held 12 bases outside the gene matches. CDR3 sequence (DNA): TGTGCCACCTTGGACAGGGGCGTCGAGGACTATGGCTACACCTTC. Protein sequence: CATLDRGVEDYGYTF.

This clonotype was seen only a few times. The genes are TRBV10-3 and TRBJ2-2; D may be TRBD1 (5 bases). CDR3 length equals 18 residues. Trimming removed 0 bases at V and 4 bases at J, with 18 bases between. The germline CDR1 and CDR2 sequences are ENHRY and SYGVKD. The CDR3 is CAISESKGVSRATGELFF. The CDR3 DNA reads as TGTGCCATCAGTGAGTCGAAAGGGGTATCAAGGGCCACCGGGGAGCTGTTTTTT.

This clonotype was found once. CDR3 sequence: CAISVATGTGSNEQYF. CDR3 DNA: TGTGCCATCAGTGTAGCGACCGGGACAGGGTCCAACGAGCAGTACTTC. This chain uses TRBV10-3 with TRBJ2-7, with TRBD1 matching over 9 bases. The V gene end was trimmed by 4 bases and the J gene end by 5 bases; junction bases not matched to a gene: 12. Germline CDR1 ENHRY, CDR2 SYGVKD. The length of the CDR3 is 16 residues.

The chain couples TRBV19 to TRBJ1-2; 7 bases map to TRBD1. From germline, CDR1 is LNHDA and CDR2 SQIVND (reference sequence). V shed 5 bases, J shed 5 bases, and the junction held 5 bases outside the gene matches. This CDR3 has 13 amino acids. CDR3 loop: CASSQVQGYGYTF. The CDR3 nucleotides read TGTGCCAGTAGTCAGGTACAGGGGTATGGCTACACCTTC.

This clonotype has a handful of counts. This chain uses TRBV11-2 with TRBJ1-1; tentative D call: TRBD1 (5 bases). Germline lookup yields CDR1 SGHAT and CDR2 FQNNGV. Trimming cost V 3 bases and J 5 bases, with 13 bases left between them. This CDR3 is built from 14 residues. The CDR3 region has the DNA TGTGCCAGCAGCTTTGGCGAGGGGAGTACTGAAGCTTTCTTT. Protein product: CASSFGEGSTEAFF.

This clonotype has more than one count but fewer than ten. The chain is built from TRBV7-9 and TRBJ2-5, with D tentatively TRBD1 (5 bases). The CDR3 runs to 14 residues. Germline CDR1 SEHNR, CDR2 FQNEAQ (reference sequence). With 5 bases removed from V and 5 bases from J, the gap between germline ends came to 15 bases. The CDR3 sequence is CASSADSPGETQYF. CDR3 bases: TGTGCCAGCAGCGCCGACTCTCCAGGGGAGACCCAGTACTTC.

The genes are TRBV19 and TRBJ2-1; the D gene is possibly TRBD2 (7 bases). This CDR3 has 14 residues. The V gene's germline CDR1 is LNHDA and CDR2 SQIVND (reference sequence). V was trimmed by 6 bases and J by 10 bases, leaving 19 bases between them. The CDR3, as DNA: TGTGCCAGTAGGAGACAATCGGGGGGCGACGAGCAGTTCTTC. Translated, it gives CASRRQSGGDEQFF.

The chain carries TRBV12-3 or TRBV12-4 and TRBJ2-2, with D tentatively TRBD1 (6 bases). Between the trimmed V and J ends, which lost 2 bases and 2 bases, there was a span of 9 bases. This CDR3 spans 15 amino acids. The CDR3 DNA reads TGTGCCAGCAGTTTATGGGGACATAACACCGGGGAGCTGTTTTTT. Its protein is CASSLWGHNTGELFF.

The gene calls are TRBV4-3 and TRBJ2-3, with 9 positions matching TRBD2. V was pared by 3 bases and J by 5 bases, with 12 bases of the junction left unmatched. The CDR3 sequence is 17 residues long. Germline loops: CDR1 LGHNA, CDR2 YSLEER. The CDR3 loop reads CASSQDSAGGGVDTQYF. CDR3 DNA: TGCGCCAGCAGCCAGGATTCGGCGGGAGGGGGCGTAGATACGCAGTATTTT.

CDR3 region: CASSQGNRGLVGELFF. The CDR3 region has the DNA TGCGCCAGCAGCCAAGGCAACAGGGGGCTAGTCGGGGAGCTGTTTTTT. This sequence joins TRBV4-1 and TRBJ2-2; 9 bases map to TRBD1. With 1 base clipped from V and 7 bases from J, the junction kept 7 bases outside the gene matches. The CDR3 loop spans 16 amino acids. Germline lookup yields CDR1 MGHRA and CDR2 YSYEKL.